This TCR beta chain was identified during a study of OX40 agonist ivuxolimab in advanced cancers. Study-wide context: Among those treated, three patients had partial responses, one with hepatocellular carcinoma and two with cutaneous melanoma. Study-level points and caveats: With doses of 0.1-3.0 mg/kg, partial responders showed among the lowest clonal expansion. CD4+ and CD8+ blood T cells expanded clonally by week 6 at 0.1 to 3.0 mg/kg.

The data were produced by immunoSEQ multiplex PCR, yet TCRdb's version contains in-frame clones alone and is incomplete. The sample has just under 65,000 clones; approximately 90% are singletons. About this clone: Its antigen is undetermined.

V lost 4 bases and J lost 4, with 7 bases in between. The germline CDR1 and CDR2 sequences are SGHAT and FQDESV (reference sequence). There are 13 residues in the CDR3. This TCR derives from an adult with an advanced solid tumor such as melanoma, head and neck, liver or kidney cancer. V is TRBV11-1 and J is TRBJ2-2, with unresolved D. Sequencing used CD4+ or CD8+ T cells sorted from blood, obtained in a trial of the OX40 agonist ivuxolimab. The CDR3 protein is CASSSHRTGELFF. CDR3 in DNA: TGTGCCAGCAGCTCACACCGCACCGGGGAGCTGTTTTTT.